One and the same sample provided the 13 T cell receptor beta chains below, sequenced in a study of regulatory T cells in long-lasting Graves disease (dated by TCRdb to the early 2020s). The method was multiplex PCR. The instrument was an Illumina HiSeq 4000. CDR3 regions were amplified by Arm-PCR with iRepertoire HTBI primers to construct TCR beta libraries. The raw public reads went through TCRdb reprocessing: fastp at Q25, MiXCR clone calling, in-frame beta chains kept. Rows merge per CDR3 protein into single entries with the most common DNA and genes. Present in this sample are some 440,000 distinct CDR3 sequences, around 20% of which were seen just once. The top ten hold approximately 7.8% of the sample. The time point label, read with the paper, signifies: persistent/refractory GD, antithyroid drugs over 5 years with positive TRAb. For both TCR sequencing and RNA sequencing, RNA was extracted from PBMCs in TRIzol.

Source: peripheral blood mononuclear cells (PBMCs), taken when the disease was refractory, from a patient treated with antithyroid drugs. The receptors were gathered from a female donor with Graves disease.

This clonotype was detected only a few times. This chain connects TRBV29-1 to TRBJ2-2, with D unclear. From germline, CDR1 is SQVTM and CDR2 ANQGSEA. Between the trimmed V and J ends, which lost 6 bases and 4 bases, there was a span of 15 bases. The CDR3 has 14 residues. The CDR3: CSVPGVLVTGELFF. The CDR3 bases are TGCAGCGTCCCTGGGGTCCTGGTCACCGGGGAGCTGTTTTTT.

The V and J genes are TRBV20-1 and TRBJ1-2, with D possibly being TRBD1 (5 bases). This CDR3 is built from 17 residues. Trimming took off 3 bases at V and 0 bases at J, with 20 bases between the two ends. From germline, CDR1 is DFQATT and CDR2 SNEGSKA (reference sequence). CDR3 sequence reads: CSARDPGRILANYGYTF. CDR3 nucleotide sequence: TGCAGTGCTAGGGACCCGGGACGGATTTTAGCTAACTATGGCTACACCTTC.

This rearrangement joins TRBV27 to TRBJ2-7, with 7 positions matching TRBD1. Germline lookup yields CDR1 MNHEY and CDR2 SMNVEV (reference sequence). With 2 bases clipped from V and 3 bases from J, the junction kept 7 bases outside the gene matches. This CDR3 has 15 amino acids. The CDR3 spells CASSLLRDSDYEQYF. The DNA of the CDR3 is TGTGCCAGCAGTTTACTCCGGGACAGTGACTACGAGCAGTACTTC.

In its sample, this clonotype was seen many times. CDR3 region: CASSFPTGTRGDIQYF. Written as DNA, the CDR3 is TGTGCCAGCAGTTTTCCGACCGGGACTAGGGGGGACATTCAGTACTTC. This rearrangement joins TRBV28 to TRBJ2-4; 8 bases fit TRBD2. Germline-derived CDR1 and CDR2 are MDHEN and SYDVKM. This CDR3 region has 16 residues. V gave up 3 bases and J gave up 8 bases; unmatched junction bases: 12.

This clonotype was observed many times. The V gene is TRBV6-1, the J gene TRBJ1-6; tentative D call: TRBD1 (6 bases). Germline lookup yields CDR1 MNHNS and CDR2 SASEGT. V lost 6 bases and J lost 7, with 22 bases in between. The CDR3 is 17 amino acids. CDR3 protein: CASRELHSGQRNSPLHF. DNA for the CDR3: TGTGCCAGCAGGGAACTCCACTCAGGACAGAGAAATTCACCCCTCCACTTT.

In DNA form, the CDR3 reads TGCAGTGCTAGGGACAGGGCTGGAAACACCATATATTTT. Residues: CSARDRAGNTIYF. V and J are TRBV20-1 and TRBJ1-3; 8 bases fit TRBD1. After removal of 3 bases from V and 2 bases from J, the junction contained 0 bases not matched to a gene. CDR3 length: 13 residues. The germline V gene has CDR1 DFQATT and CDR2 SNEGSKA (reference sequence).

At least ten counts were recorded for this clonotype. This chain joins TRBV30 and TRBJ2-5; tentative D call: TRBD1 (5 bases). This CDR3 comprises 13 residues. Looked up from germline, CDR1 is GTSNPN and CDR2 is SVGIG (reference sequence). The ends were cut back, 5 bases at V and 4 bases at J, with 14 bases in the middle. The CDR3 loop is CAWQGSVGETQYF. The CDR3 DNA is TGTGCCTGGCAGGGATCGGTAGGAGAGACCCAGTACTTC.

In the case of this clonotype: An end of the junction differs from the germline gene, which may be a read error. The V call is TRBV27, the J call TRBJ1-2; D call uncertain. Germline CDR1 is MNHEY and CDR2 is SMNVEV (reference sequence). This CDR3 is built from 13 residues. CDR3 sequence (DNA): TGTGCCAGCAGTTTAACAGCGAACTGTGGCTACACCTTC. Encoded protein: CASSLTANCGYTF.

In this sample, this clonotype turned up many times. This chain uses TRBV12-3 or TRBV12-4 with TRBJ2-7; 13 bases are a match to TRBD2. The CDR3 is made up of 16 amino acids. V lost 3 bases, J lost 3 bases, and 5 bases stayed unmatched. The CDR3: CASSFRTSGSSYEQYF. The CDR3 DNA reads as TGTGCCAGCAGTTTCCGGACTAGCGGGAGTAGCTACGAGCAGTACTTC.

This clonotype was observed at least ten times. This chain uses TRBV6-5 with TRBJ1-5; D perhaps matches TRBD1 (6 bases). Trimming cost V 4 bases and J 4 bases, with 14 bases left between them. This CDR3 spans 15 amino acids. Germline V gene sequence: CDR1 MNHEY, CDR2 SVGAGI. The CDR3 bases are TGTGCCAGCAGTTCCTCAGGACAGACGAATCAGCCCCAGCATTTT. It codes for CASSSSGQTNQPQHF.

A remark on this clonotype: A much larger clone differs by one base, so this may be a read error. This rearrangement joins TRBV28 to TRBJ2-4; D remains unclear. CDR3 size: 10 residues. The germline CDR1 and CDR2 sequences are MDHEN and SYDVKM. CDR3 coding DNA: TGTGTCAGCAGTAAAAACATTCAGTACTTC. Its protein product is CVSSKNIQYF. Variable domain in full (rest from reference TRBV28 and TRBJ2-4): DVKVTQSSRYLVKRTGEKVFLECVQDMDHENMFWYRQDPGLGLRLIYFSYDVKMKEKGDIPEGYSVSREKKERFSLILESASTNQTSMYLCVSSKNIQYFGAGTRLSVL.

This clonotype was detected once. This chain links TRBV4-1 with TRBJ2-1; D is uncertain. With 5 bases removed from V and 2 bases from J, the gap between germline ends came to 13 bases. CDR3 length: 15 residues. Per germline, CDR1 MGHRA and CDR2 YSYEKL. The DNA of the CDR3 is TGCGCCAGCAGCATACGTACAGATACCTACAATGAGCAGTTCTTC. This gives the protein CASSIRTDTYNEQFF.

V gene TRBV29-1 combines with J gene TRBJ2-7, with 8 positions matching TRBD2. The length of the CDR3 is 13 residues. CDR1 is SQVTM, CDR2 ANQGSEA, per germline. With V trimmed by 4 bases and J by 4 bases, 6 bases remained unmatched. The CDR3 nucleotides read TGCAGCGTTGCACCACTAGCGGCGTACGAGCAGTACTTC. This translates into CSVAPLAAYEQYF.